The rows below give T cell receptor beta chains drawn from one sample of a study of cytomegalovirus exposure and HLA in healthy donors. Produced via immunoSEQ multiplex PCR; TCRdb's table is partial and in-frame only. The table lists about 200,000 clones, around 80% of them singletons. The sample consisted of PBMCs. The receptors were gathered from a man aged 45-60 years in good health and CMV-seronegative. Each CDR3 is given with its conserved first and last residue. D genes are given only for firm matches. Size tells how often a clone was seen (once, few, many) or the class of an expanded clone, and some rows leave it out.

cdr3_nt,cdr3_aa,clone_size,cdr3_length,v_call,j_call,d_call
TGTGCCAGCAGTTTATCTGGCGGGATGCTCCCAGATACGCAGTATTTT,CASSLSGGMLPDTQYF,-,16,TRBV27,TRBJ2-3,-
TGTGCCAGCAGCCGACTAGGAGGAGAGACCCAGTACTTC,CASSRLGGETQYF,-,13,TRBV6-6,TRBJ2-5,-
TGTGCCAGCAGTGCCCGCACAGGGGGCAGCAATCAGCCCCAGCATTTT,CASSARTGGSNQPQHF,-,16,TRBV28,TRBJ1-5,TRBD1
TGTGCCAGCAGCCGAGACAGGGGGCTGGAGACCCAGTACTTC,CASSRDRGLETQYF,-,14,TRBV7-8,TRBJ2-5,TRBD1
TGTGCCAGCAGGACAGGTGTTGCACTCAATGAGCAGTTCTTC,CASRTGVALNEQFF,-,14,TRBV27,TRBJ2-1,-
TGTGCCAGCAGTAGGGACAGCTCTAACTATGGCTACACCTTC,CASSRDSSNYGYTF,few,14,TRBV7-9,TRBJ1-2,TRBD1
TGCGCCAGCAGCCAAGACGGGTACGGGAATTACGAGCAGTACTTC,CASSQDGYGNYEQYF,-,15,TRBV4-1,TRBJ2-7,-
TGTGCCAGCAGTCTGACTAGCCGCCGGGAGACCCAGTACTTC,CASSLTSRRETQYF,-,14,TRBV6-4,TRBJ2-5,TRBD2
TGTGCCAGCTCACCCCTGGGACAGGGGGCAGAGACCCAGTACTTC,CASSPLGQGAETQYF,-,15,TRBV18,TRBJ2-5,TRBD1
TGTGCCAGCACCAAATCTAGCGGGAGGGCCTATAGGGCCGGGGAGCTGTTTTTT,CASTKSSGRAYRAGELFF,-,18,TRBV28,TRBJ2-2,TRBD2
TGCGCCAGCAGCCACCCGGCTCAGGGCCCCTCAGACACTGAAGCTTTCTTT,CASSHPAQGPSDTEAFF,-,17,TRBV4-1,TRBJ1-1,-
TGTGCCAGCAGTGCCCAGGGGAATGGAGGCAATCAGCCCCAGCATTTT,CASSAQGNGGNQPQHF,-,16,TRBV6-1,TRBJ1-5,-
TGTGCCAGCGTCCGGGGTCCGGGTGAGCAGTACTTC,CASVRGPGEQYF,-,12,TRBV28,TRBJ2-7,-
TGCAGCGGTTACTCCGGGACTAGAATCCCCTACGAGCAGTACTTC,CSGYSGTRIPYEQYF,-,15,TRBV29-1,TRBJ2-7,TRBD2
TGCGCCAGCAGTGGCACCGGGACTACCACCGGGGAGCTGTTTTTT,CASSGTGTTTGELFF,-,15,TRBV10-1,TRBJ2-2,TRBD2
TGTGCCAGCAGCAAGGGCGGGACGGAGACCCAGTACTTC,CASSKGGTETQYF,-,13,TRBV7-8,TRBJ2-5,-
TGTGCCAGCAGTCTCGACAGATTGTATGGCTACACCTTC,CASSLDRLYGYTF,-,13,TRBV6-5,TRBJ1-2,-
TGCAGCGTTGAAGGGGCCTTGGGAGAGACCCAGTACTTC,CSVEGALGETQYF,few,13,TRBV29-1,TRBJ2-5,-
TGTGCCAGCAGCCTCGGACAGATTAGCAATCAGCCCCAGCATTTT,CASSLGQISNQPQHF,once,15,TRBV2,TRBJ1-5,-
TGTGCCAGCAGCTTAGGACTACAGGGTTACTCACCCCTCCACTTT,CASSLGLQGYSPLHF,once,15,TRBV11-2,TRBJ1-6,-
TGTGCCAGCAGCCTTTGGACAGGGGGCCTGGGCACTGAAGCTTTCTTT,CASSLWTGGLGTEAFF,once,16,TRBV7-9,TRBJ1-1,TRBD1
TGTGCCAGCAGCGACGCTAGGGCGGGAGTCGAGCAGTACTTC,CASSDARAGVEQYF,-,14,TRBV28,TRBJ2-7,TRBD2
TGTGCCTGGAGTGTATGGGCACAAAACACTGAAGCTTTCTTT,CAWSVWAQNTEAFF,once,14,TRBV30,TRBJ1-1,-
TGTGCCACCAGCAGAGAATATCCTCAGGTCGGACAAGAGACCCAGTACTTC,CATSREYPQVGQETQYF,-,17,TRBV15,TRBJ2-5,-
TGTGCCGGCAGGGGGGGGACAGGGGATGAAAAACTGTTTTTT,CAGRGGTGDEKLFF,-,14,TRBV28,TRBJ1-4,TRBD1
TGTGCCAGCAGCTTTGGACTAGCGGGTAGCGCTACGCAGTATTTT,CASSFGLAGSATQYF,once,15,TRBV7-3,TRBJ2-3,TRBD2
TGCGCCAGCAGTCCCGGGATGGCGGAAGATCAGCCCCAGCATTTT,CASSPGMAEDQPQHF,-,15,TRBV4-1,TRBJ1-5,-
TGTGCCAGTAGTATTAGGTTCGTGGGGCCTACCTACGAGCAGTACTTC,CASSIRFVGPTYEQYF,-,16,TRBV19,TRBJ2-7,-
TGTGCCAGCAGTTTATCCAGGAGGCCGGGGCAGCCCCAGCATTTT,CASSLSRRPGQPQHF,-,15,TRBV27,TRBJ1-5,-
TGTGCCAGCAGTTCCACCAGGACAAGAGCCTACGAGCAGTACTTC,CASSSTRTRAYEQYF,-,15,TRBV28,TRBJ2-7,-
TGTGCCAGCAGTTACTTTACGGGTACGGAAAAACTGTTTTTT,CASSYFTGTEKLFF,once,14,TRBV6-5,TRBJ1-4,-
TGTGCCAGCAGTCCTTTGACGGGGGTCAGGGAGACCCAGTACTTC,CASSPLTGVRETQYF,-,15,TRBV6-5,TRBJ2-5,-
TGTGCCAGCAGCCTAGGGAGAGATACGCAGTATTTT,CASSLGRDTQYF,once,12,TRBV7-9,TRBJ2-3,-
TGCGCCAGCAGCCAAGAAAGGGACAGTGAAGCTTTCTTT,CASSQERDSEAFF,-,13,TRBV4-1,TRBJ1-1,TRBD1
TGTGCCAGCAGCCTACTACGCGGGAACACCGGGGAGCTGTTTTTT,CASSLLRGNTGELFF,-,15,TRBV11-2,TRBJ2-2,-
TGTGCCAGCTCACCCTTTGCGGGCGGGACTAGCACAGATACGCAGTATTTT,CASSPFAGGTSTDTQYF,once,17,TRBV18,TRBJ2-3,-
TGTGCCAGCAGTTACTCAAGCGGGATCTACGAGCAGTACTTC,CASSYSSGIYEQYF,-,14,TRBV6-5,TRBJ2-7,TRBD2
TGTGCCTGGGGGGACAGTAGCTATGGCTACACCTTC,CAWGDSSYGYTF,few,12,TRBV30,TRBJ1-2,TRBD1
TGTGCCAGCAGCTTACAGGAAAACACTGAAGCTTTCTTT,CASSLQENTEAFF,-,13,TRBV11-1,TRBJ1-1,-
TGTGCCAGCAGTGAGCAGATTCTCACCGGGGAGCTGTTTTTT,CASSEQILTGELFF,-,14,TRBV6-4,TRBJ2-2,-
TGTGCCAGCAGTTCCCTTGGGGGACATCAGTACGAGCAGTACTTC,CASSSLGGHQYEQYF,-,15,TRBV28,TRBJ2-7,-
TGTGCCAGCAGCTTGGGGGCGCTAGCGGGAGGGCGTAACGAGCAGTACTTC,CASSLGALAGGRNEQYF,once,17,TRBV5-6,TRBJ2-7,TRBD2
TGTGCCAGCAGCCAGGGGGATGAGCAGTTCTTC,CASSQGDEQFF,-,11,TRBV7-3,TRBJ2-1,TRBD1
TGTGCCAGCAGTAACAGACAGGGGGCACCCTACGAGCAGTACTTC,CASSNRQGAPYEQYF,-,15,TRBV6-5,TRBJ2-7,TRBD1
TGCGCCAGCAGTATAGGGGGAAACACCGGGGAGCTGTTTTTT,CASSIGGNTGELFF,-,14,TRBV10-1,TRBJ2-2,-
TGCGCCAGCAGCCAATCTATCTTGGACAGGGGGCCGAACACTGAAGCTTTCTTT,CASSQSILDRGPNTEAFF,-,18,TRBV4-1,TRBJ1-1,TRBD1
TGTGCCAGCAGCCCAGCGGGAGCGTGGGAAGAGCAGTACTTC,CASSPAGAWEEQYF,-,14,TRBV7-9,TRBJ2-7,TRBD2
TGTGCCAGCAGCTTAGAAGGGAGGGGCCGAAATGAGCAGTTCTTC,CASSLEGRGRNEQFF,-,15,TRBV11-2,TRBJ2-1,TRBD2
TGTGCCAGCAGGACTAGCGACTCCCTTTACAATGAGCAGTTCTTC,CASRTSDSLYNEQFF,-,15,TRBV4-2,TRBJ2-1,TRBD2
TGTGCCAGCACCACAGGAAGCTCCTATAATTCACCCCTCCACTTT,CASTTGSSYNSPLHF,-,15,TRBV6-6,TRBJ1-6,-